This TCR beta chain is drawn from a study of CD8 T cells in ankylosing spondylitis. TCRdb fed the 5' RACE reads into MiXCR, producing one record per CDR3 protein. The table records 380,000 or so distinct CDR3 sequences, approximately 20% of them present only once. Trimming at V came to 11 bases and at J to 1 base, leaving 19 bases not matched to a gene. The CDR3 is 19 residues long. The germline V gene encodes CDR1 LGHDT and CDR2 YNNKEL (reference sequence). This clonotype was sampled from a male donor with ankylosing spondylitis or in good health (not recorded which). The chain couples TRBV3-1 to TRBJ2-2; TRBD2 agrees at 10 bases. Sequenced sample: blood, either unsorted or a sorted T cell fraction (not recorded which). The CDR3 region has the DNA TGTGCCTCCTGTTTGGTCGGGACTAGCGCGGGCTGGAACACCGGGGAGCTGTTTTTT. It encodes CASCLVGTSAGWNTGELFF. Together with reference TRBV3-1 and TRBJ2-2, the CDR3 gives the full variable domain: DTAVSQTPKYLVTQMGNDKSIKCEQNLGHDTMYWYKQDSKKFLKIMFSYNNKELIINETVPNRFSPKSPDKAHLNLHINSLELGDSAVYFCASCLVGTSAGWNTGELFFGEGSRLTVL.